The rows below give T cell receptor beta chains drawn from one sample of a study of blood T cell repertoires in COVID-19. Only in-frame clones appear in the TCRdb table, and some are missing; sequencing was by immunoSEQ multiplex PCR. The table shows 200,000 to 250,000 clones, with 75% to 90% occurring only once. Sequencing used peripheral blood. These receptors came from a man in his thirties or forties with COVID-19, enrolled during active disease. The CDR3 runs from the conserved cysteine through the conserved F or W. D genes are given only for firm matches.

J,length,D,V,CDR3,DNA
TRBJ2-7,15,TRBD2,TRBV28,CASREAGLSSYEQYF,TGTGCCAGCAGGGAAGCGGGGCTTAGCTCCTACGAGCAGTACTTC
TRBJ2-1,16,NA,TRBV9,CASSVEARGNYNEQFF,TGTGCCAGCAGCGTAGAAGCCCGCGGTAATTACAATGAGCAGTTCTTC
TRBJ1-5,15,NA,TRBV19,CASSYRRDSNQPQHF,TGTGCCAGTAGTTATCGGCGGGATAGCAATCAGCCCCAGCATTTT
TRBJ2-7,16,NA,TRBV6-6,CASSYSGQGPSYEQYF,TGTGCCAGCAGTTACTCTGGGCAGGGCCCCTCCTACGAGCAGTACTTC
TRBJ1-2,13,NA,TRBV2,CASSEYPAGGYTF,TGTGCCAGCAGTGAATATCCGGCAGGTGGCTACACCTTC
TRBJ1-4,15,TRBD1,TRBV6-4,CASSKPTGSGEKLFF,TGTGCCAGCAGTAAGCCGACAGGGTCCGGGGAAAAACTGTTTTTT
TRBJ1-2,15,NA,TRBV5-1,CASKFDEQNNYGYTF,TGCGCCAGCAAATTCGATGAACAGAATAACTATGGCTACACCTTC
TRBJ1-5,15,TRBD1,TRBV6-6,CASSYSTGWGQPQHF,TGTGCCAGCAGTTACTCGACAGGGTGGGGTCAGCCCCAGCATTTT
TRBJ2-2,12,TRBD2,TRBV7-2,CATGGGTGELFF,TGTGCCACCGGGGGGGGCACCGGGGAGCTGTTTTTT
TRBJ1-5,18,NA,TRBV4-1,CASSLTPGFGGSNQPQHF,TGCGCCAGCAGCCTTACTCCCGGGTTCGGAGGCAGCAATCAGCCCCAGCATTTT
TRBJ1-2,16,TRBD1,TRBV4-3,CASSQEGTGRTYGYTF,TGCGCCAGCAGTCAAGAAGGGACAGGGCGGACCTATGGCTACACCTTC
TRBJ2-7,12,NA,TRBV6-5,CASIGNRYEQYF,TGTGCCAGCATCGGGAACCGCTACGAGCAGTACTTC
TRBJ1-1,11,NA,TRBV7-2,CASSWETEAFF,TGTGCCAGCAGCTGGGAGACTGAAGCTTTCTTT
TRBJ1-1,11,TRBD1,TRBV10-3,CAIRWDSEAFF,TGTGCCATCAGATGGGACAGCGAAGCTTTCTTT
TRBJ2-3,15,NA,TRBV5-8,CASSSRVISTDTQYF,TGTGCCAGCAGCTCGAGGGTTATCAGCACAGATACGCAGTATTTT